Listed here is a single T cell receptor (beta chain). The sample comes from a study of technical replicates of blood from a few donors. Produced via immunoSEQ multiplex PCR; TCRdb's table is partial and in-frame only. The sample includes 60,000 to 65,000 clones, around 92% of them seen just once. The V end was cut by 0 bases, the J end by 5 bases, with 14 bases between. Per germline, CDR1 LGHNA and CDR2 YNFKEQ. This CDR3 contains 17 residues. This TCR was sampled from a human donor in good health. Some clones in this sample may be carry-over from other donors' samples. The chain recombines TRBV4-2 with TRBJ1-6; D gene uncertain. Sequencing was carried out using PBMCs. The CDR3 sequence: CASSQDAVLKDNSPLHF. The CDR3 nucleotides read TGTGCCAGCAGCCAAGATGCGGTCCTTAAGGATAATTCACCCCTCCACTTT.